These T cell receptor beta chains were read from a single sample in a study of Graves' ophthalmopathy and Graves' hyperthyroidism. TCRdb analysed the multiplex PCR reads with MiXCR anew, one entry per CDR3 protein. This sample has 500,000 to 600,000 distinct CDR3 sequences, with 39% found just once. The specimen sequenced was peripheral blood or thyroid tissue (not recorded which). The origin of the receptors is an adult man with Graves' hyperthyroidism. The CDR3 runs from the conserved cysteine through the conserved F or W. Each record gives: CDR3 DNA, CDR3 protein, clone size, J gene, V gene, D gene, CDR3 length. D genes are given only for firm matches. Expanded clones are given a class, and other clones once, few, many or no size at all.

CDR3nt: TGCAGCGTCGGAAACAGGGGCGGCTACACCTTC
CDR3aa: CSVGNRGGYTF
abundance: few
j_gene: TRBJ1-2
v_gene: TRBV29-1
d_gene: TRBD1
len: 11

CDR3nt: TGTGCCAGCAGCTTCGATAGCGGGGGGGCCGCCTACGAGCAGTACTTC
CDR3aa: CASSFDSGGAAYEQYF
abundance: few
j_gene: TRBJ2-7
v_gene: TRBV7-8
d_gene: TRBD2
len: 16

CDR3nt: TGTGCCAGCAGCATCTCAGGACACAGCTCTGGGGCCAACGTCCTGACTTTC
CDR3aa: CASSISGHSSGANVLTF
abundance: .
j_gene: TRBJ2-6
v_gene: TRBV7-9
d_gene: .
len: 17

CDR3nt: TGTGCCAGCAGCTTAGCAACGGGCCCGATCAATCAGCCCCAGCATTTT
CDR3aa: CASSLATGPINQPQHF
abundance: many
j_gene: TRBJ1-5
v_gene: TRBV7-9
d_gene: .
len: 16

CDR3nt: TGTGCCAGCAGCCTGGACAGGGGGTATACTAATGAAAAACTGTTTTTT
CDR3aa: CASSLDRGYTNEKLFF
abundance: .
j_gene: TRBJ1-4
v_gene: TRBV7-2
d_gene: TRBD1
len: 16

CDR3nt: TGCAGTGCTAGAGCGGTGGTCGGCTCCTACGAGCAGTACTTC
CDR3aa: CSARAVVGSYEQYF
abundance: few
j_gene: TRBJ2-7
v_gene: TRBV20-1
d_gene: .
len: 14

CDR3nt: TGTGCCAGCAGCTTGCCGGGGCAGGGGGCGGGCGAGCAGTTCTTC
CDR3aa: CASSLPGQGAGEQFF
abundance: few
j_gene: TRBJ2-1
v_gene: TRBV7-8
d_gene: TRBD1
len: 15

CDR3nt: TGTGCCACCCAGCTTACGGGTCCCCATGAGCAGTACTTC
CDR3aa: CATQLTGPHEQYF
abundance: once
j_gene: TRBJ2-7
v_gene: TRBV7-2
d_gene: .
len: 13

CDR3nt: TGTGCCAGCAGTTCTTCTGGTTTTGGAAACACCATATATTTT
CDR3aa: CASSSSGFGNTIYF
abundance: .
j_gene: TRBJ1-3
v_gene: TRBV12-3/TRBV12-4
d_gene: .
len: 14

CDR3nt: TGCGCCAGCGATTCTTCTAGCGGTAGCACAGATACGCAGTATTTT
CDR3aa: CASDSSSGSTDTQYF
abundance: .
j_gene: TRBJ2-3
v_gene: TRBV10-2
d_gene: TRBD2
len: 15

CDR3nt: TGCGCCAGCAGCGCGGGACAGGGGTCCTACAATGAGCAGTTCTTC
CDR3aa: CASSAGQGSYNEQFF
abundance: .
j_gene: TRBJ2-1
v_gene: TRBV5-1
d_gene: TRBD1
len: 15

CDR3nt: TGTGCTAGTGGTTTGCTACCAACCCGTCGGGACAGGGGACCGAACACTGAAGCTTTCTTC
CDR3aa: CASGLLPTRRDRGPNTEAFF
abundance: few
j_gene: TRBJ1-1
v_gene: TRBV12-5
d_gene: TRBD1
len: 20

CDR3nt: TGCAGTGCTAGAGATTTGGCAGGGGGTTACTATGGCTACACCTTC
CDR3aa: CSARDLAGGYYGYTF
abundance: .
j_gene: TRBJ1-2
v_gene: TRBV20-1
d_gene: TRBD1
len: 15

CDR3nt: TGTGCCAGCAGTGGCGGCGGCGCCTACGAGCAGTACTTC
CDR3aa: CASSGGGAYEQYF
abundance: many
j_gene: TRBJ2-7
v_gene: TRBV5-1
d_gene: .
len: 13

CDR3nt: TGTGCCAGCAGCCTGCCTAGCGGGCCCTCCTACGAGCAGTACTTC
CDR3aa: CASSLPSGPSYEQYF
abundance: many
j_gene: TRBJ2-7
v_gene: TRBV7-9
d_gene: TRBD2
len: 15

CDR3nt: TGTGCCAGCAGCCGGAGACAGGGTAGAACCTACGAGCAGTACTTC
CDR3aa: CASSRRQGRTYEQYF
abundance: many
j_gene: TRBJ2-7
v_gene: TRBV6-5
d_gene: TRBD1
len: 15

CDR3nt: TGTGCCAGCAGTGAAGCCGGGATTGTCAATTCACCCCTCCACTTT
CDR3aa: CASSEAGIVNSPLHF
abundance: many
j_gene: TRBJ1-6
v_gene: TRBV2
d_gene: .
len: 15

CDR3nt: TGTGCCAGCAGTTTATCGGGACAGGGAGAGAATGAAAAACTGTTTTTT
CDR3aa: CASSLSGQGENEKLFF
abundance: .
j_gene: TRBJ1-4
v_gene: TRBV28
d_gene: TRBD1
len: 16

CDR3nt: TGTGCCAGCAGTGAATATTCAACCAATGAGCAGTTCTTC
CDR3aa: CASSEYSTNEQFF
abundance: .
j_gene: TRBJ2-1
v_gene: TRBV25-1
d_gene: .
len: 13

CDR3nt: TGTGCCAGCAGTACAGGGGACCCCCTCCTGGGACATAGATCTGGAAACACCATATATTTT
CDR3aa: CASSTGDPLLGHRSGNTIYF
abundance: .
j_gene: TRBJ1-3
v_gene: TRBV7-9
d_gene: TRBD1
len: 20

CDR3nt: TGCGCCAGCAGCCAAGATCCAACAGGGGCATGGTCCTACGAGCAGTACTTC
CDR3aa: CASSQDPTGAWSYEQYF
abundance: .
j_gene: TRBJ2-7
v_gene: TRBV4-3
d_gene: TRBD1
len: 17

CDR3nt: TGCGCCAGCAGTGACAGGGGCACTTCAGATACGCAGTATTTT
CDR3aa: CASSDRGTSDTQYF
abundance: .
j_gene: TRBJ2-3
v_gene: TRBV10-1
d_gene: .
len: 14